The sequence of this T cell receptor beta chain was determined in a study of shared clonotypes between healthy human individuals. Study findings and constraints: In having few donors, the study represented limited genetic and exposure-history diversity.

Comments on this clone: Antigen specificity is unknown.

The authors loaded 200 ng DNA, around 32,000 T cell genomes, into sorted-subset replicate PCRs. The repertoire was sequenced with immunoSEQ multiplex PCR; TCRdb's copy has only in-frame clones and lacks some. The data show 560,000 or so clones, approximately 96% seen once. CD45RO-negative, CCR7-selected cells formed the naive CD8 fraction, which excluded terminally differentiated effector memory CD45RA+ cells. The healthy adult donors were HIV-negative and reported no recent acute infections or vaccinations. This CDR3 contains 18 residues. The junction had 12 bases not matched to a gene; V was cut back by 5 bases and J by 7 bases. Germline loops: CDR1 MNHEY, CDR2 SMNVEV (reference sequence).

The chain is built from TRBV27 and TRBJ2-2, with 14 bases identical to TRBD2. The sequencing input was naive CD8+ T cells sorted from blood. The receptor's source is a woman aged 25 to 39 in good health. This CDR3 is CASSPLAGLAGEGGELFF. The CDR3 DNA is TGTGCCAGCAGTCCCTTGGCGGGACTAGCGGGAGAGGGCGGGGAGCTGTTTTTT.